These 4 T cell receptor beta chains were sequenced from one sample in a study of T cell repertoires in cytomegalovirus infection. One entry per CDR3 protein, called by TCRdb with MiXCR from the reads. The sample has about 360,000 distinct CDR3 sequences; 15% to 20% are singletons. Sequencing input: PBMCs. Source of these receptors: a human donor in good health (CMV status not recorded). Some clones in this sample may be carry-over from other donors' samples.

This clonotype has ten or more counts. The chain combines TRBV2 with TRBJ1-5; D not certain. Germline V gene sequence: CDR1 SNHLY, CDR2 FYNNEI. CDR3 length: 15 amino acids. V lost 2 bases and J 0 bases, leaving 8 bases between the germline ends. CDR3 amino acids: CASSERTLSNQPQHF. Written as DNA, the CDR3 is TGTGCCAGCAGTGAAAGAACACTTAGCAATCAGCCCCAGCATTTT.

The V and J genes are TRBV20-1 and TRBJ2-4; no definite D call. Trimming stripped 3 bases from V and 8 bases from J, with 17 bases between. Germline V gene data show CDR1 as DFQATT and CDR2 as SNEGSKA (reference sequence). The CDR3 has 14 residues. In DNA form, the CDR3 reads TGCAGTGCTAGCGCTGTTGGCACTGGAGACATTCAGTACTTC. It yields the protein CSASAVGTGDIQYF.

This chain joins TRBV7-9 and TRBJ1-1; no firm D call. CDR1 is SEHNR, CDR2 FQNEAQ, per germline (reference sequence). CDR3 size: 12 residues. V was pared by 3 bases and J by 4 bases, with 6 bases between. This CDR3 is CASSFPGTEAFF. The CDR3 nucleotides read TGTGCCAGCAGCTTTCCCGGCACTGAAGCTTTCTTT.

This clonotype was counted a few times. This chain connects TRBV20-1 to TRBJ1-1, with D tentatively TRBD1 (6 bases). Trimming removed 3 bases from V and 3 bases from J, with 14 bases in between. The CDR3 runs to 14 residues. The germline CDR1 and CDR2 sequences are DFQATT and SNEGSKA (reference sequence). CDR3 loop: CSASFGDTDTEAFF. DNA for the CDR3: TGCAGTGCTAGTTTTGGGGACACGGACACTGAAGCTTTCTTT.